This T cell receptor beta chain was obtained from a study of blood T cells in healthy people across ages. Trimming pared 7 bases from V and 4 bases from J, leaving 22 bases between. This CDR3 is built from 16 residues. CDR1 and CDR2 (germline): MNHEY, SVGAGI. The use of a sample-barcoded 5' primer and a J-beta primer mix characterized a second PCR of roughly 7 to 12 cycles. Each CDR3 protein gets one entry after TCRdb re-called the 5' RACE reads with MiXCR. The table records more than 800,000 distinct CDR3 sequences, more than 25% of them present only once. This clonotype was seen at least ten times. The TCR comes from a woman over 75 in good health. The material sequenced was blood. The chain links TRBV6-5 to TRBJ1-2; D is perhaps TRBD1 (5 bases). The CDR3 coding sequence is TGTGCCAGCAAACCGACCGGGACTGCTGGTCCCTATGGCTACACCTTC. Translating it yields CASKPTGTAGPYGYTF.